This T cell receptor beta chain came from a study of T cells in Graves' hyperthyroidism and ophthalmopathy. This CDR3 has 14 residues. The ends lost 2 bases at V and 7 bases at J; junction bases unmatched: 8. CDR1 and CDR2 (germline): MNHEY, SVGEGT. There are many counts of this clonotype. There were TCR beta CDR3 regions amplified from RNA transcripts. HTBI primers were used for first-round RT-PCR of the TCR CDR3. TCRdb processed the multiplex PCR reads anew with MiXCR; each CDR3 protein has one entry. The sample yields 660,000 or so distinct CDR3 sequences, around 21% seen once. This chain links TRBV6-2 or TRBV6-3 with TRBJ2-7; the match to TRBD2 covers 7 bases. Sequencing was performed on blood. The TCR was taken from a man in his thirties or forties with Graves' ophthalmopathy. CDR3 DNA: TGTGCCAGCAGTTACGCGGGAGCGCTTAGGGAGCAGTACTTC. Protein: CASSYAGALREQYF.